This entry describes one TCR beta chain. The data are from a study of shared clonotypes between healthy human individuals. Germline CDR1 and CDR2: MDHEN and SYDVKM. Trimming left V 7 bases short and J 3 bases short, with 16 bases between. The CDR3 spans 14 residues. TCRdb keeps only in-frame clones here, not all; method: immunoSEQ multiplex PCR. The table lists about 1.5 million clones, approximately 97% of them singletons. This clonotype originated in a man aged 25 to 40 in good health. The material sequenced was naive CD4+ T cells sorted from blood. Stated subset: CD45RA+ positively selected. The genes are TRBV28 and TRBJ2-7; either TRBD1 or TRBD2 may fit D (5 bases each). For the CDR3, the DNA is TGTGCCAGCAAGTTTGCCGGGACCCTCTACGAGCAGTACTTC. This encodes CASKFAGTLYEQYF.